This T cell receptor (beta chain) is from a study of OX40 agonist ivuxolimab in advanced cancers. About the study: Three patients responded partially, comprising one with hepatocellular carcinoma and two with cutaneous melanoma. General study findings and limits: There was clonal expansion of CD4+ and CD8+ blood T cells by week 6 at 0.1 to 3.0 mg/kg.

Germline CDR1 SGHRS, CDR2 YFSETQ. The CDR3 has 14 amino acids. The trim removed 4 bases at V and 7 bases at J, leaving 4 bases unmatched. Points on this clone: Its antigen remains unknown.

Autoimmune disease history or systemic immunosuppression meant exclusion. Here immunoSEQ multiplex PCR was the method, and the copy in TCRdb shows in-frame clones only, minus some. The profile shows tens of thousands of clones, about 82% of them singletons. This receptor was identified in an adult with an advanced solid tumor such as melanoma, head and neck, liver or kidney cancer. V gene TRBV5-1 combines with J gene TRBJ1-4, with TRBD1 matching over 10 bases. Sequencing used CD4+ or CD8+ T cells sorted from blood, obtained in a trial of the OX40 agonist ivuxolimab. The CDR3 region is CASSRDRGSEKLFF. CDR3 coding DNA: TGCGCCAGCAGCAGGGACAGGGGAAGTGAAAAACTGTTTTTT.